These 16 T cell receptor beta chains were sequenced from one sample in a study of cytomegalovirus exposure and HLA in healthy donors. Clones were sequenced by immunoSEQ multiplex PCR, and TCRdb holds only the in-frame ones, with some missing. The data hold roughly 130,000 clones, with about nine tenths observed a single time. The sample comprised PBMCs. Source of these receptors: a young man in good health and CMV-seronegative.

V and J are TRBV6-6 and TRBJ2-7; the D gene is possibly TRBD1 (6 bases). The CDR3 is 13 amino acids. Deletions cut 11 bases from V and 2 bases from J, with 16 bases between. The germline V gene encodes CDR1 MNHNY and CDR2 SVGAGI (reference sequence). The CDR3 spells CASRQGNPYEQYF. The CDR3, as DNA: TGTGCCTCACGGCAGGGGAATCCCTACGAGCAGTACTTC.

V is TRBV25-1 and J is TRBJ2-7; maybe TRBD2 (5 bases). The CDR3 contains 14 residues. CDR1 and CDR2 (germline): MGHDK, SYGVNS. Trimming shortened V by 8 bases and J by 0 bases, and 14 bases separated the two germline ends. The chain's CDR3 is CASESTRSSYEQYF. CDR3 DNA sequence: TGTGCCAGCGAATCCACTAGGAGCTCCTACGAGCAGTACTTC.

The V gene is TRBV7-2, the J gene TRBJ2-1, with D hard to call. V lost 1 base, J lost 8 bases, and 12 bases lay in between. CDR3 length: 14 residues. In germline, CDR1 is SGHTA, CDR2 FQGNSA. CDR3 coding DNA: TGTGCCAGCAGCTTAGTAGGTTCAGGCTATGAGCAGTTCTTC. As protein: CASSLVGSGYEQFF.

J is TRBJ2-2 and V is TRBV29-1, with D possibly TRBD1 on 5 matching bases. V was shortened by 1 base and J by 1 base, with 19 bases between the two germline ends. The CDR3 spans 18 residues. Germline values: CDR1 SQVTM, CDR2 ANQGSEA. The CDR3: CSVEGVVGARRNTGELFF. In DNA form, the CDR3 reads TGCAGCGTTGAAGGTGTGGTAGGGGCGAGACGGAACACCGGGGAGCTGTTTTTT.

This clone was seen a single time. The chain has TRBV5-4 and TRBJ2-3, with D perhaps matching TRBD2 (5 bases). The CDR3 is 13 amino acids. Germline values: CDR1 SGHNT, CDR2 YYREEE (reference sequence). V was clipped by 2 bases and J by 2 bases, with 6 bases between them. The CDR3 sequence: CASSFSDTDTQYF. Written as DNA, the CDR3 is TGTGCCAGCAGCTTTAGCGACACAGATACGCAGTATTTT.

The chain has TRBV30 and TRBJ1-2; D not resolved. The germline V and J ends were trimmed by 1 base and 0 bases, with 6 bases remaining between them. The germline CDR1 and CDR2 sequences are GTSNPN and SVGIG (reference sequence). The CDR3 covers 13 residues. This CDR3 reads CAWSESPNYGYTF. In DNA form, the CDR3 reads TGTGCCTGGAGTGAGAGCCCTAACTATGGCTACACCTTC.

This clone was seen a few times. The genes are TRBV14 and TRBJ2-1; tentatively, D is TRBD1 (5 bases). With 4 bases removed from V and 10 bases from J, the gap between germline ends came to 14 bases. There are 13 residues in the CDR3. Germline V gene data show CDR1 as SGHDN and CDR2 as FVKESK. The CDR3 DNA reads as TGTGCCAGCAGCCGCCAAGACCGGACAGAGCAGTTCTTC. Residues: CASSRQDRTEQFF. The full variable domain, completed using reference TRBV14 and TRBJ2-1, is EAGVTQFPSHSVIEKGQTVTLRCDPISGHDNLYWYRRVMGKEIKFLLHFVKESKQDESGMPNNRFLAERTGGTYSTLKVQPAELEDSGVYFCASSRQDRTEQFFGPGTRLTVL.

The chain carries TRBV6-5 and TRBJ2-2; possibly TRBD1 for D (6 bases). This CDR3 is built from 13 residues. V gave up 2 bases and J gave up 7 bases, with 8 bases separating them. CDR1 is MNHEY, CDR2 SVGAGI, per germline. CDR3 DNA: TGTGCCAGCAGTTACACAGGGATCGGGGAGCTGTTTTTT. Its translation: CASSYTGIGELFF.

DNA of the CDR3: TGTGCCAGCAGTTACCTGGACAGCTACTACGAGCAGTACTTC. Its protein is CASSYLDSYYEQYF. J is TRBJ2-7 and V is TRBV6-5, with D perhaps matching TRBD1 (6 bases). CDR3 length: 14 amino acids. Germline-derived CDR1 and CDR2 are MNHEY and SVGAGI. V shed 2 bases and J shed 3 bases, with 11 bases lying between them.

The chain employs TRBV6-5 and TRBJ2-7; TRBD2 aligns across 10 bases. V gave up 8 bases and J gave up 3 bases; unmatched junction bases: 10. CDR1 and CDR2 (germline): MNHEY, SVGAGI. The CDR3 totals 15 residues. CDR3 amino acids: CASVALAGHGYEQYF. The CDR3 DNA is TGTGCCAGCGTTGCACTAGCGGGGCATGGCTACGAGCAGTACTTC.

The chain couples TRBV5-4 to TRBJ2-2; 8 nucleotides line up with TRBD1. The ends lost 6 bases at V and 5 bases at J; junction bases unmatched: 12. The CDR3 loop spans 16 amino acids. The germline V gene encodes CDR1 SGHNT and CDR2 YYREEE (reference sequence). Here the CDR3 DNA reads TGTGCCAGCAACCATGATCAGGGGGCGCGAACCGGGGAGCTGTTTTTT. Amino acid sequence: CASNHDQGARTGELFF.

The genes are TRBV5-1 and TRBJ2-3; D perhaps matches TRBD2 (6 bases). The V gene lost 7 bases and the J gene lost 2 bases, with 32 bases spanning the gap. The germline CDR1 and CDR2 sequences are SGHRS and YFSETQ. There are 20 residues in the CDR3. This chain's CDR3 is CASGNRGSLRQPGSTDTQYF. Written as DNA, the CDR3 is TGCGCCAGCGGCAACCGGGGGTCCCTGCGGCAGCCGGGCTCCACAGATACGCAGTATTTT.

The chain has TRBV5-1 and TRBJ1-1; a weak D match, TRBD1 (5 bases). V gave up 4 bases and J gave up 1 base, with 14 bases separating them. Germline V gives CDR1 SGHRS, CDR2 YFSETQ. The CDR3 is 15 amino acids. DNA of the CDR3: TGCGCCAGCAGCCCGCAGGGCCTGACGAACACTGAAGCTTTCTTT. It is translated as CASSPQGLTNTEAFF. The variable domain in full, completed from reference TRBV5-1 and TRBJ1-1, reads KAGVTQTPRYLIKTRGQQVTLSCSPISGHRSVSWYQQTPGQGLQFLFEYFSETQRNKGNFPGRFSGRQFSNSRSEMNVSTLELGDSALYLCASSPQGLTNTEAFFGQGTRLTVV.

This chain links TRBV7-9 with TRBJ2-7, with D possibly being TRBD1 (6 bases). CDR1 is SEHNR and CDR2 is FQNEAQ in the germline V gene (reference sequence). This CDR3 contains 15 residues. Deletions cut 1 base from V and 2 bases from J, with 12 bases between. The CDR3 bases are TGTGCCAGCAGCTTAGGGACAGTGCTACCCTACGAGCAGTACTTC. Translated, it gives CASSLGTVLPYEQYF.

The chain links TRBV14 to TRBJ1-1; D possibly corresponds to TRBD1 (5 bases). The V gene lost 2 bases and the J gene lost 5 bases, with 21 bases spanning the gap. Germline values: CDR1 SGHDN, CDR2 FVKESK. This CDR3 contains 17 residues. The CDR3 region has the DNA TGTGCCAGCAGCCAAATCACAAAGGCGGGGCTGATGACTGAAGCTTTCTTT. It codes for CASSQITKAGLMTEAFF.

This sequence joins TRBV7-2 and TRBJ2-7; TRBD2 agrees at 7 bases. The CDR3 contains 13 residues. V dropped 4 bases and J dropped 6; count of bases not matched to a gene: 6. Germline values: CDR1 SGHTA, CDR2 FQGNSA. The CDR3: CASSWTSSSEQYF. The CDR3 nucleotides are TGTGCCAGCAGCTGGACTAGTAGCTCCGAGCAGTACTTC.